A selection of T cell receptor beta chains follows, all from one sample in a study of T cells in localized non-small cell lung cancer. Sequencing used immunoSEQ multiplex PCR; TCRdb keeps in-frame clones, though not all of them. The sample yields 20,000 to 25,000 clones, about nine tenths seen once. The sequencing here drew on PBMCs, taken before any cancer treatment. The receptors here all came from a man between 40 and 69 years old with stage II squamous cell lung carcinoma. CDR3s include the opening cysteine and the closing phenylalanine or tryptophan. Only some rows state a clone size, as once, few, many or a class for expanded clones.

NA	TRBV30	TRBJ1-2	CAWSYEGLTYGYTF
once	TRBV20-1	TRBJ1-1	CSASMNTEAFF
NA	TRBV9	TRBJ2-3	CASSPVGVRIAQYF
few	TRBV6-6	TRBJ2-3	CASKGYGQGGTDTQYF
once	TRBV25-1	TRBJ1-2	CASNDGIYGYTF
NA	TRBV2	TRBJ2-7	CASSQLASGEQYF
NA	TRBV6-4	TRBJ2-1	CASSDSYRDRGRNEQFF
few	TRBV6-6	TRBJ2-3	CASSLSGGASTDTQYF
NA	TRBV6-5	TRBJ1-1	CASSPPTGVSEAFF
NA	TRBV5-1	TRBJ2-3	CASKVTGGTDTQYF
few	TRBV7-9	TRBJ1-2	CASSWRQTDGYTF
NA	TRBV27	TRBJ1-5	CASSLNRSPNQPQHF
once	TRBV19	TRBJ1-5	CASSPWGQSGSQPQHF
NA	TRBV7-6	TRBJ2-1	CASSFLSGGYNEQFF
NA	TRBV6-5	TRBJ1-5	CATKARGGPQHF
NA	TRBV27	TRBJ2-1	CASTQGNEQFF
NA	TRBV19	TRBJ1-5	CASSPDQGTVGQPQHF
NA	TRBV6-5	TRBJ2-1	CASSYSPAGVRNEQFF
NA	TRBV11-3	TRBJ2-3	CASSFRRSRGTDTQYF
NA	TRBV2	TRBJ2-3	CASRYRDRDTDTQYF
NA	TRBV9	TRBJ1-1	CASGSGTGVSAEAFF
NA	TRBV28	TRBJ2-7	CASSLRQGGTYEQYF
NA	TRBV6-5	TRBJ1-1	CASSFEGTVSTTEAFF
NA	TRBV25-1	TRBJ2-1	CASSGGGGLNEQFF
once	TRBV7-9	TRBJ1-1	CASSLLVTGDDTEAFF
NA	TRBV29-1	TRBJ1-2	CSVVSSSYGYTF
NA	TRBV5-6	TRBJ2-7	CASSTGLAGPYEQYF
NA	TRBV7-9	TRBJ2-3	CASSLRLQGTIVGTDTQYF
NA	TRBV6-6	TRBJ2-7	CATGDSTYEQYF
NA	TRBV19	TRBJ2-1	CASSPRLNEQFF
NA	TRBV11-3	TRBJ2-1	CASSFRTSGYNEQFF
NA	TRBV4-3	TRBJ1-5	CASSQERDPWPQHF
few	TRBV27	TRBJ1-6	CASSRTAQINNSPLHF
NA	TRBV5-1	TRBJ1-3	CASSLGGTGTGNTIYF
once	TRBV12-5	TRBJ2-7	CASVRGGVPSYEQYF
once	TRBV6-1	NA	CASNTPAGQPQYF
NA	TRBV11-1	TRBJ1-2	CASSFGQLEGYGYTF
NA	TRBV4-3	TRBJ2-1	CASSQGGEAYNEQFF
NA	TRBV7-6	TRBJ2-3	CASSLAHGSTDTQYF